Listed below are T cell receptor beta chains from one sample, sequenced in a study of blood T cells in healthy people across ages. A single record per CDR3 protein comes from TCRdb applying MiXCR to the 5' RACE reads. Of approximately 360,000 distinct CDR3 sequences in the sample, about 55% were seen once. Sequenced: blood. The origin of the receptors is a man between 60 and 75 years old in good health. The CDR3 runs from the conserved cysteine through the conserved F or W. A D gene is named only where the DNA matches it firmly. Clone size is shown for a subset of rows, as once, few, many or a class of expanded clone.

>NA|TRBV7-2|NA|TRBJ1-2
TGTGCCAGCACTAATACTGGGGCTAACTATGGCTACACCTTC
CASTNTGANYGYTF
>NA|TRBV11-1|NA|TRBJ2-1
TGTGCCAGCAGCGGGCGGGCTAGCCGGTACAATGAGCAGTTCTTC
CASSGRASRYNEQFF
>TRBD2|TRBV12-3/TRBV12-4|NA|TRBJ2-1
TGTGCCAGCAGCGGTTCTTTAGCGGGGGACAATGAGCAGTTCTTC
CASSGSLAGDNEQFF
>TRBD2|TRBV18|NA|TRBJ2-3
TGTGCCAGCTCACCCTTCCAGCTAGCGGACCGGGGTACGCAGTATTTT
CASSPFQLADRGTQYF
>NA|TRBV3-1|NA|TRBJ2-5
TGTGCCAGCAGTCACTGGGACAGCCGTTCGCGGGAGCAGTACTTC
CASSHWDSRSREQYF
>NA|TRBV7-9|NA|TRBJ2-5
TGTGCCAGCAGCTTAGGTCTGGGGGCAGAGACCCAGTACTTC
CASSLGLGAETQYF
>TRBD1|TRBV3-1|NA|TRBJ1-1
TGTGCCAGCAGCCCAAAAACAGGGGGGAGCACTGAAGCTTTCTTT
CASSPKTGGSTEAFF
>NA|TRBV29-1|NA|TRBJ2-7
TGCAGCGTTGAAGAGGGCGGACATGGAAGCAACGAGCAGTACTTC
CSVEEGGHGSNEQYF
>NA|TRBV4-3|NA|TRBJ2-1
TGCGCCAGCAGCCAAGACCCGGGCCGTCCCGGCGATGAGCAGTTCTTC
CASSQDPGRPGDEQFF
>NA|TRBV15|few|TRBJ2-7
TGTGCCACCAGCAGGGACCTGTCCTACGAGCAGTACTTC
CATSRDLSYEQYF
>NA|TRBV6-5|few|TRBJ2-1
TGTGCCAGCAGTTACTCACTTAGGGAATCGGGCCCCTCCTACAATGAGCAGTTCTTC
CASSYSLRESGPSYNEQFF
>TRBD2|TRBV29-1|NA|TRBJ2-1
TGCAGCGTAACTAGCGGGGGAAGGAACAATGAGCAGTTCTTC
CSVTSGGRNNEQFF
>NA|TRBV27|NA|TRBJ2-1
TGTGCCAGCAGTTTAAACAGGCAATCCTACAATGAGCAGTTCTTC
CASSLNRQSYNEQFF
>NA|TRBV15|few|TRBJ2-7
TGTGCCACCAGCACAGGGGCGCCTACATACGAGCAGTACTTC
CATSTGAPTYEQYF
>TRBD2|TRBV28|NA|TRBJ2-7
TGTGCCAGCAGCCGAATCACCCTAGCGGGGGTTGACGAGCAGTACTTC
CASSRITLAGVDEQYF
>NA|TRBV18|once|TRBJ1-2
TGTGCCAGCTCACCTGGCGAGGGGTTCTATGGCCGCACCTTC
CASSPGEGFYGRTF
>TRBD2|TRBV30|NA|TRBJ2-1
TGTGCCTGGAGTGAGCCCGGGACTACCGCCTACAATGAGCAGTTCTTC
CAWSEPGTTAYNEQFF
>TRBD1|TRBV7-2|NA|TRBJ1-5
TGTGCCAGCAGCTCCGGGACAGCAGGCAATCAGCCCCAGCATTTT
CASSSGTAGNQPQHF
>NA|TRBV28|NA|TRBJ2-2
TGTGCCAGCAGTTTTGTCCCTAAAGCACCGGGACTCTCAACCGGGGAGCTGTTTTTT
CASSFVPKAPGLSTGELFF
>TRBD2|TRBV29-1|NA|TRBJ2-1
TGCAGCTCCTCCGTCCCTAGCGGGGAGAATGAGCAGTTCTTC
CSSSVPSGENEQFF
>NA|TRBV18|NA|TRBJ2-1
TGTGCCAGCTCACCACCGGCCCTTAAGTCCGAGCAGTTCTTC
CASSPPALKSEQFF
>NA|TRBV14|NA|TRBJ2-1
TGTGCCAGCAGCCAAGTTTGGCAGGGCCTCGATGAGCAGTTCTTC
CASSQVWQGLDEQFF
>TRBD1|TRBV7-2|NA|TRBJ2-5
TGTGCCAGCAGCGCCTACAGGGGCCCACAAGAGACCCAGTACTTC
CASSAYRGPQETQYF
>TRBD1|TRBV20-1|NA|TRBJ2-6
TGCAGTGCCTCCGGACAGGGTACCCACTCTGGGGCCAACGTCCTGACTTTC
CSASGQGTHSGANVLTF
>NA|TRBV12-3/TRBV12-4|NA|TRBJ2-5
TGTGCCAGCCTCCCGGGCCCCATGGCCAATGAGCAGTACTTC
CASLPGPMANEQYF
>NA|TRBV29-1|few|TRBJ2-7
TGCAGCGTAGGAGGTCCGAGCTACGAGCAGTACTTC
CSVGGPSYEQYF
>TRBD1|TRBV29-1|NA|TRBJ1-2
TGCAGCGTCCGGACAGGGGAAAGGAACTATGGCTACACCTTC
CSVRTGERNYGYTF
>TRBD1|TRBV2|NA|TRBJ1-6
TGTGCCAGCACGGACAGGGTTGATTCACCCCTCCACTTT
CASTDRVDSPLHF
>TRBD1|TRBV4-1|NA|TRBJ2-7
TGCGCCAGCAGCCAAGCCACCGGGACAGGGCTGTACGAGCAGTACTTC
CASSQATGTGLYEQYF
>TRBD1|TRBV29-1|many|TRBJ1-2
TGCAGCGTTGCCCACCCGGGACAGGGCCACGGGGGCTACACCTTC
CSVAHPGQGHGGYTF
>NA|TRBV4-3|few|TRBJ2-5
TGCGCCAGCAGCCAGACACCCGGACAGCGAGAGACCCAGTACTTC
CASSQTPGQRETQYF
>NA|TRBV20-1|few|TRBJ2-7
TGCAGTGCTAGAGATCCCTTTGGGCAGACCCTATACGAGCAGTACTTC
CSARDPFGQTLYEQYF
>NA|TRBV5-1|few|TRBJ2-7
TGCGCCAGCAGCGGGGGACCTCGCTACGAGCAGTACTTC
CASSGGPRYEQYF
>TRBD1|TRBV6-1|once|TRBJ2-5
TGTGCCAGCAGTGCCCAAGGGACAGCCCAAGAGACCCGGTACTTC
CASSAQGTAQETRYF
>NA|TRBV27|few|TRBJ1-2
TGTGCCAGCAGGCGGACAGACGCTAACTATGGCTACACCTTC
CASRRTDANYGYTF
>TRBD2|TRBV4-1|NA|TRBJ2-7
TGCGCCAGCAGCCGCGGGACTACCTACGAGCAGTACTTC
CASSRGTTYEQYF
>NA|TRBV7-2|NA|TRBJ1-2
TGTGCCAGCAGCTCCGACAGGCCTCTCTATGGCTACACCTTC
CASSSDRPLYGYTF
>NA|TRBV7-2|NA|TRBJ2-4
TGTGCCAGCAGCTTAGTCGGACTAGCCAAAAACATTCAGTACTTC
CASSLVGLAKNIQYF
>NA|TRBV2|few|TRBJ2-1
TGTGCCAGCAGTGACCAGGGCGCCTACAATGAGCAGTTCTTC
CASSDQGAYNEQFF
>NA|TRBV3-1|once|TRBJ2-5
TGTGCCAGCAGCCAAGATCGGATTGGGGAGACCCAGTACTTC
CASSQDRIGETQYF
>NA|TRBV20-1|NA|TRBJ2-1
TGCAGTGCTAGTCCCCTTACCTCCTACAATGAGCAGTTCTTC
CSASPLTSYNEQFF
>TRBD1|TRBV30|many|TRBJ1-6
TGTGCCTGGAACCCGACAGGGATTCATTCACCCCTCCACTTT
CAWNPTGIHSPLHF